Shown below are 18 T cell receptor beta chains from a single sample sequenced in a study of response to subunit inactivated influenza vaccine. TCRdb fed the RT-PCR reads into MiXCR, producing one record per CDR3 protein. The sample contains about 700,000 distinct CDR3 sequences, approximately 13% of which appear only once. The sample in question was PBMCs from blood, obtained 14 days before vaccination. These receptors were collected from a man in his fifties or sixties who received an inactivated influenza vaccine.

This clonotype was recorded at least ten times. The rearrangement uses TRBV6-2 or TRBV6-3 and TRBJ1-1; no clear D. The germline CDR1 and CDR2 sequences are MNHEY and SVGEGT. Trimming took off 6 bases at V and 3 bases at J, with 17 bases between the two ends. This CDR3 region has 15 residues. CDR3 loop: CASSLLEGGYTEAFF. The CDR3 region has the DNA TGTGCCAGCAGCCTGCTTGAGGGCGGCTACACTGAAGCTTTCTTT.

The chain recombines TRBV20-1 with TRBJ2-7; maybe TRBD2 (6 bases). The V end lost 3 bases, the J end lost 9 bases, and 18 bases lay between the germline ends. The CDR3 consists of 13 residues. Germline CDR1 reads DFQATT; CDR2 reads SNEGSKA (reference sequence). CDR3 sequence (DNA): TGCAGTGCTAGCGGGGGAGCACCCCGGGTGCAGTACTTC. Its protein product is CSASGGAPRVQYF.

This clonotype appeared a few times. The chain uses TRBV5-1 and TRBJ1-1, with a weak D call TRBD1 (6 bases). Trimming removed 0 bases at V and 1 base at J, with 19 bases between. This CDR3 has 18 amino acids. Germline V CDR1 and CDR2: SGHRS, YFSETQ. Written as DNA, the CDR3 is TGCGCCAGCAGCTTGGATGGAGTGTGGGGGCTAGGGAACACTGAAGCTTTCTTT. Its protein product is CASSLDGVWGLGNTEAFF.

This clonotype was observed at least ten times. J is TRBJ2-5 and V is TRBV28; the D is unclear. Germline CDR1 is MDHEN and CDR2 is SYDVKM. Deletions cut 3 bases from V and 2 bases from J, with 10 bases between. The CDR3 has 14 residues. The DNA for the CDR3 is TGTGCCAGCAGTTTTGTAGGGCAACAAGAGACCCAGTACTTC. Encoded protein: CASSFVGQQETQYF.

Many counts were recorded for this clonotype. The CDR3 protein is CASSSGTGTYHEQFF. CDR3 bases: TGTGCCAGCAGCTCCGGGACAGGGACGTATCATGAGCAGTTCTTC. This chain joins TRBV7-9 and TRBJ2-1; 9 nucleotides line up with TRBD1. In germline, CDR1 is SEHNR, CDR2 FQNEAQ (reference sequence). This CDR3 has 15 amino acids. V trimming: 4 bases; J trimming: 8 bases; junction bases outside the gene matches: 9.

The chain is built from TRBV7-9 and TRBJ1-1; the D gene is possibly TRBD1 (5 bases). V was clipped by 5 bases and J by 4 bases, with 14 bases between them. The germline CDR1 and CDR2 sequences are SEHNR and FQNEAQ (reference sequence). CDR3 length: 14 amino acids. The CDR3 DNA is TGTGCCAGCAGCCCCAGACAGTTTGGCACTGAAGCTTTCTTT. It yields the protein CASSPRQFGTEAFF.

The V and J genes are TRBV4-3 and TRBJ2-5; 10 nucleotides agree with TRBD1. Germline V gene sequence: CDR1 LGHNA, CDR2 YSLEER. The CDR3 loop spans 17 amino acids. V lost 4 bases to trimming and J lost 3 bases; unmatched junction nucleotides: 11. The CDR3 DNA reads TGCGCCAGCAGCCCTTTAATGGACAGGGGGGATGAAGAGACCCAGTACTTC. Its protein product is CASSPLMDRGDEETQYF.

This clonotype was detected only a few times. The J gene is TRBJ2-3, the V gene TRBV20-1; unclear D gene. The V gene's germline CDR1 is DFQATT and CDR2 SNEGSKA (reference sequence). The V end lost 6 bases, the J end lost 5 bases, and 6 bases lay between the germline ends. CDR3 size: 10 residues. CDR3 coding DNA: TGCAGTGCGACGCAAGATACGCAGTATTTT. Residues: CSATQDTQYF.

V gene TRBV5-5 combines with J gene TRBJ2-3; D perhaps matches TRBD2 (5 bases). Germline-derived CDR1 and CDR2 are SGHKS and YYEKEE (reference sequence). The germline V and J ends were trimmed by 0 bases and 4 bases, with 15 bases remaining between them. CDR3 length: 16 residues. The CDR3 nucleotides are TGTGCCAGCAGCTTGGCCGGTTCGGGATATGCAGATACGCAGTATTTT. This sequence encodes CASSLAGSGYADTQYF.

There are a few counts of this clonotype. The V gene is TRBV11-2, the J gene TRBJ1-1; D gene unclear. Germline CDR1 and CDR2: SGHAT and FQNNGV. V was trimmed by 5 bases and J by 0 bases, leaving 13 bases between them. This CDR3 is built from 15 residues. The DNA for the CDR3 is TGTGCCAGCAGCCGCCGGTCCTCCATGAACACTGAAGCTTTCTTT. It yields the protein CASSRRSSMNTEAFF.

Notes on this clonotype: At one of its ends the junction is not consistent with the germline gene, which may arise from a read error. V gene TRBV14 combines with J gene TRBJ1-5; D might be TRBD1 (5 bases). CDR3 size: 15 residues. From germline, CDR1 is SGHDN and CDR2 FVKESK. For the CDR3, the DNA is TGTGCCAGCAGCCCCCGCAGAACGCACCGCTTACACAGGTATTTT. It translates to CASSPRRTHRLHRYF.

This clonotype was observed a handful of times. The chain is built from TRBV7-2 and TRBJ1-2; D is uncertain. Per the germline V gene, CDR1 is SGHTA and CDR2 is FQGNSA. The CDR3 runs 12 residues. The V gene lost 1 base and the J gene lost 8 bases, with 8 bases spanning the gap. In nucleotides, the CDR3 is TGTGCCAGCAGCTTAGTTAGAGGGGGCTACACCTTC. This sequence encodes CASSLVRGGYTF.

This clonotype was counted a few times. V usage is TRBV7-2 and J usage is TRBJ2-3; 8 bases map to TRBD2. Trimming at V came to 2 bases and at J to 15 bases, leaving 19 bases not matched to a gene. The CDR3 extends over 16 amino acids. Germline lookup yields CDR1 SGHTA and CDR2 FQGNSA. The CDR3 loop is CASSLLPRVLSGGLYF. CDR3 DNA sequence: TGTGCCAGCAGCTTACTCCCTAGGGTATTGAGCGGGGGATTATATTTT.

This clonotype was counted a few times. The genes are TRBV5-1 and TRBJ1-3, with a tentative D call TRBD1 (6 bases). CDR3 length equals 15 residues. V was cut by 0 bases and J by 0 bases, with 7 bases left in between. Germline-derived CDR1 and CDR2 are SGHRS and YFSETQ. In DNA, the CDR3 is TGCGCCAGCAGCTTGGTACAGGGCTCTGGAAACACCATATATTTT. Amino acids: CASSLVQGSGNTIYF.

The table lists this clonotype with a few counts. The DNA of the CDR3 is TGTGCCAGCAGCTTGGCCGATGGCTACACCTTC. Translating gives CASSLADGYTF. The chain recombines TRBV5-6 with TRBJ1-2; D is unclear. The V end lost 0 bases, the J end lost 6 bases, and 3 bases lay between the germline ends. Germline loops: CDR1 SGHDT, CDR2 YYEEEE. The CDR3 contains 11 residues.

This clonotype was found a few times. The rearrangement uses TRBV28 and TRBJ1-1; perhaps TRBD1 as D (5 bases). The CDR3 totals 12 residues. Trimming took off 5 bases at V and 6 bases at J, with 10 bases between the two ends. Germline values: CDR1 MDHEN, CDR2 SYDVKM. The CDR3 protein is CASSGKGAEAFF. The CDR3 coding sequence is TGTGCCAGCAGTGGTAAAGGGGCTGAAGCTTTCTTT.

This clonotype was seen at least ten times. This sequence joins TRBV5-1 and TRBJ2-3; D possibly corresponds to TRBD1 (5 bases). The CDR3 sequence is 15 residues long. Per the germline V gene, CDR1 is SGHRS and CDR2 is YFSETQ. Trimming cost V 2 bases and J 1 base, with 11 bases left between them. The CDR3 coding sequence is TGCGCCAGCAGCTTCGCCAGGGAAGGCACAGATACGCAGTATTTT. This gives the protein CASSFAREGTDTQYF. The full variable domain, its missing parts supplied by reference TRBV5-1 and TRBJ2-3, is KAGVTQTPRYLIKTRGQQVTLSCSPISGHRSVSWYQQTPGQGLQFLFEYFSETQRNKGNFPGRFSGRQFSNSRSEMNVSTLELGDSALYLCASSFAREGTDTQYFGPGTRLTVL.

The genes are TRBV11-2 and TRBJ2-7, with D uncertain. CDR3 size: 12 residues. The ends were cut back, 6 bases at V and 4 bases at J, with 10 bases in the middle. Germline CDR1 is SGHAT and CDR2 is FQNNGV. CDR3 in amino acids: CASRGKSYEQYF. CDR3 nucleotide sequence: TGTGCCAGCAGAGGGAAGTCGTACGAGCAGTACTTC.